The subject of this entry is one T cell receptor (beta chain). The data were taken from a study of T cell changes during pregnancy in multiple sclerosis. Generated by immunoSEQ multiplex PCR, the TCRdb table keeps only in-frame clones and is missing some. In the table there are fewer than 45,000 clones, 90% to 95% of which are singletons. The CDR3 is 12 residues long. The germline V gene has CDR1 MNHNY and CDR2 SVGAGI (reference sequence). The V and J ends lost 6 bases and 10 bases, in that order; junction bases with no gene match: 7. The rearrangement joins TRBV6-6 to TRBJ1-1; 8 bases match TRBD1. The source is a female donor in good health, enrolled as a control in a pregnancy study. Source: CD4+ T cells from peripheral blood mononuclear cells, taken in the second trimester of pregnancy. The CDR3 reads CASSLDRGVAFF. CDR3 bases: TGTGCCAGCAGCCTCGACAGGGGAGTAGCTTTCTTT.